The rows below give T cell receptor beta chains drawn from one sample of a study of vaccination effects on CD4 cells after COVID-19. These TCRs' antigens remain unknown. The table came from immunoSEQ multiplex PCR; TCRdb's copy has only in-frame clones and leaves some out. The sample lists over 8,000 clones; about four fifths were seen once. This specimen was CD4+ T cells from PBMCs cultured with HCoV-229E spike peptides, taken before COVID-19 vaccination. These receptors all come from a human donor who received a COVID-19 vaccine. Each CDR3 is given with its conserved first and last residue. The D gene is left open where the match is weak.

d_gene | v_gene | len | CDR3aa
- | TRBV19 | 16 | CASSIDFGRGKNIQYF
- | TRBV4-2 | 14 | CASSQERVQETQYF
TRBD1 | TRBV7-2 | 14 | CASSFYLGQDGYTF
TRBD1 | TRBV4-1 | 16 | CASSQPGQGAAGGYTF
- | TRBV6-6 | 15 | CASSYEWSSGNTIYF
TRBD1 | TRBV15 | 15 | CATSGQGQGNEKLFF
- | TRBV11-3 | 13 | CASSLRDPGELFF
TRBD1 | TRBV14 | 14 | CASSQGVWSYEQYF
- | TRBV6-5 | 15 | CASSTQAKGWTEAFF
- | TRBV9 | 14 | CASSQIGASTEAFF
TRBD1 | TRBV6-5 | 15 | CASSRQGSSGNTIYF
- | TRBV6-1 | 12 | CASSEGGDGYTF
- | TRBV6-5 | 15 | CASSYWTDINTEAFF
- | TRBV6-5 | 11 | CASSGRDEQFF
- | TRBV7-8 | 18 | CASSSRRPGPQRGDTQYF
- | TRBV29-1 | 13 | CSVPLLDRRSYTF
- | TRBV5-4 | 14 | CASSPTASTDTQYF
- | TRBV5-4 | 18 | CASSLSSGSSSYNSPLHF
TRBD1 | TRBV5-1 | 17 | CASSSLYRGIGNTEAFF
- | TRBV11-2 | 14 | CASSLDLSMGSAFF
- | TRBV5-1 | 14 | CASSPSSRSYEQYF
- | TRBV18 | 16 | CASSPNTGDSGNTIYF
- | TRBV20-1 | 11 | CSVLVGNGYTF
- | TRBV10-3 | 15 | CAISESGGRHNEQFF
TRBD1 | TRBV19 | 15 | CASSYQGQGTYEQYF
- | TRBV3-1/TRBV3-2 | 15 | CASSQDPRPGYEQYF
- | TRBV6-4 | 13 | CASSDSIAGELFF
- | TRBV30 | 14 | CAWSSLSALQTQYF
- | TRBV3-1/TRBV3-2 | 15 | CASSPRDSYTDTQYF
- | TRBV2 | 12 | CAGRVMNDGYTF
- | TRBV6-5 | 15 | CASTPSGLYQETQYF
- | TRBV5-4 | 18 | CASSSWAARGPMGGEQFF
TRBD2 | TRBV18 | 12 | CASSPDSGARFF
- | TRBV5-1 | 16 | CASSFSGGPGANVLTF
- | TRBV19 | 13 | CASNQATNQPQHF
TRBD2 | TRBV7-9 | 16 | CASSLGRGYSSYEQYF
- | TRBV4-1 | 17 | CASSLNRRTDATYEQYF
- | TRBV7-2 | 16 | CASSLSRLVRYNEQFF
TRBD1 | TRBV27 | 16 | CASSHSRTGAFYGYTF
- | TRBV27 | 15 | CASSPRTRGIREQYF
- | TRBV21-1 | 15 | CASSDGDRGGSPLHF
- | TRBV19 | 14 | CASSMGQGVREQFF
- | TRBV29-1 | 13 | CSARTDTNTEAFF
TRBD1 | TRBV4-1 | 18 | CASSQGAVPQGGIYEQYF
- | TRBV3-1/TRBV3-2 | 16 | CASSQVPGRSGNTIYF
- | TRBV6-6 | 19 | CASSPRKAGLKIKLYGYTF
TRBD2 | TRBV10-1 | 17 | CASSESPAGTSQETQYF
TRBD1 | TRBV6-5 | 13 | CASAGQQNQPQHF